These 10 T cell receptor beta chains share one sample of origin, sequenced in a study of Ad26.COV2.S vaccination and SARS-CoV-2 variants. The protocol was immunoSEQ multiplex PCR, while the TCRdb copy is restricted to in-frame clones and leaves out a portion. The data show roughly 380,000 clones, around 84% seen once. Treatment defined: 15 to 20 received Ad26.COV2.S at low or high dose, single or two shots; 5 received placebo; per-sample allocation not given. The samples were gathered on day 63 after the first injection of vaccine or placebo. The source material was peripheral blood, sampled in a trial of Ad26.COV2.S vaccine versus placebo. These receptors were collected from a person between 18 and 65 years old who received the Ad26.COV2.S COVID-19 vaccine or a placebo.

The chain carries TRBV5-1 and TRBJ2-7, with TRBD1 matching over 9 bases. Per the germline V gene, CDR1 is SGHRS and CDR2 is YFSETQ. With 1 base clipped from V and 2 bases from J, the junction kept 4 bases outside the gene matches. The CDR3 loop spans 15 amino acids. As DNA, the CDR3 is TGCGCCAGCAGCTTGCCCGGGACAGGGACCTACGAGCAGTACTTC. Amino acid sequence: CASSLPGTGTYEQYF.

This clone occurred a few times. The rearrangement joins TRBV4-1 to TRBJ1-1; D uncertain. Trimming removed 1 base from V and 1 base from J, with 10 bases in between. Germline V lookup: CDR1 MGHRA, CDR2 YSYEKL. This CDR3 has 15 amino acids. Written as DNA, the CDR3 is TGCGCCAGCAGCCAAGTTGAGGGAAGGAACACTGAAGCTTTCTTT. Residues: CASSQVEGRNTEAFF.

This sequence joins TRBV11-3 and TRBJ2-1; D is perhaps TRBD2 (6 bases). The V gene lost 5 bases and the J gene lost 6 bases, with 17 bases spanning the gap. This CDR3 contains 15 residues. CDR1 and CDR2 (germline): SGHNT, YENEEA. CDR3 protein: CASSPGVFIGNEQFF. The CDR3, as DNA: TGTGCCAGCAGCCCGGGGGTGTTTATTGGCAATGAGCAGTTCTTC. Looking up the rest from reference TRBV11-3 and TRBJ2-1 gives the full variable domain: EAGVVQSPRYKIIEKKQPVAFWCNPISGHNTLYWYLQNLGQGPELLIRYENEEAVDDSQLPKDRFSAERLKGVDSTLKIQPAELGDSAVYLCASSPGVFIGNEQFFGPGTRLTVL.

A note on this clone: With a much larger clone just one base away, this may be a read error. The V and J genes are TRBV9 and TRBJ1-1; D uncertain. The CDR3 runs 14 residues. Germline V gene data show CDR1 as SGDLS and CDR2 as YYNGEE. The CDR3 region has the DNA TGTGCCAGCAGCGTAGCGGGCCTGAACACTGAAACTTTCTTT. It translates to CASSVAGLNTETFF. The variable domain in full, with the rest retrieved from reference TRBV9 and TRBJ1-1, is DSGVTQTPKHLITATGQRVTLRCSPRSGDLSVYWYQQSLDQGLQFLIQYYNGEERAKGNILERFSAQQFPDLHSELNLSSLELGDSALYFCASSVAGLNTETFFGQGTRLTVV.

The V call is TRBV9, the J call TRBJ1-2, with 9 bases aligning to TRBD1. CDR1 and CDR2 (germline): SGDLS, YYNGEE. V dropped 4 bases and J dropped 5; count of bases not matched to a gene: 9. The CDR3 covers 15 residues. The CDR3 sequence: CASSPPDRGRYGYTF. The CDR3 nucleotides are TGTGCCAGCAGCCCCCCCGACAGGGGGAGATATGGCTACACCTTC.

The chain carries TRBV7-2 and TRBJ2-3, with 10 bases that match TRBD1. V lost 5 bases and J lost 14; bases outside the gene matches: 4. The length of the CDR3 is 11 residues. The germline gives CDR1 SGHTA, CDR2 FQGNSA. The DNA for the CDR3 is TGTGCCAGCAGCCGACAGGGGGCGCGGTATTTT. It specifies CASSRQGARYF.

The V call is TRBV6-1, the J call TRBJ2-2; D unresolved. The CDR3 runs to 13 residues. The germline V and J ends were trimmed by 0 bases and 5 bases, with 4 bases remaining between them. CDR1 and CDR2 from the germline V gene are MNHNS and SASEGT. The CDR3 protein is CASSEARTGELFF. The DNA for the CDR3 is TGTGCCAGCAGTGAAGCTAGAACCGGGGAGCTGTTTTTT.

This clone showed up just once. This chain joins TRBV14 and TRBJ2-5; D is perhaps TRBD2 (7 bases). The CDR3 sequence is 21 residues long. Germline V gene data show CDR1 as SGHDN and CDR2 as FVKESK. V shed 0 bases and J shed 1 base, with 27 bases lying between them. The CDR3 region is CASSQDSPGRGGLMGQETQYF. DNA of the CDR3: TGTGCCAGCAGCCAAGATTCTCCGGGGAGGGGGGGCTTGATGGGCCAAGAGACCCAGTACTTC.

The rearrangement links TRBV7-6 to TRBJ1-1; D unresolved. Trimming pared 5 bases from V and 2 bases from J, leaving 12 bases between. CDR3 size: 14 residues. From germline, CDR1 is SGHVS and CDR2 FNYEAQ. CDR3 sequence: CASSPLGINTEAFF. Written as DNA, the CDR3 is TGTGCCAGCAGCCCGCTAGGAATAAACACTGAAGCTTTCTTT.

The DNA of the CDR3 is TGTGCCAGCTCACCGTGGGAGGGGGCTTCAGATGGCTACACCTTC. Translation gives CASSPWEGASDGYTF. The chain has TRBV18 and TRBJ1-2, with TRBD1 matching 7 bases. V was clipped by 3 bases and J by 6 bases; unmatched bases: 10. The germline CDR1 and CDR2 sequences are KGHSH and LQKENI. The CDR3 loop spans 15 amino acids.